Below are 8 T cell receptor beta chains sequenced from a single sample in a study of OX40 agonist ivuxolimab in advanced cancers. Generated by immunoSEQ multiplex PCR, the TCRdb table keeps only in-frame clones and is missing some. The sample contains more than 75,000 clones, about nine tenths of which appear only once. The specimen was CD4+ or CD8+ T cells sorted from blood, collected in a trial of the OX40 agonist ivuxolimab. The receptors derive from an adult with an advanced solid tumor such as melanoma, head and neck, liver or kidney cancer.

This clone was picked up one time. The chain employs TRBV30 and TRBJ2-3; perhaps TRBD2 as D (5 bases). The CDR3 contains 16 residues. CDR1 and CDR2 from the germline V gene are GTSNPN and SVGIG (reference sequence). The V end lost 6 bases, the J end lost 3 bases, and 22 bases lay between the germline ends. The CDR3 region has the DNA TGTGCCTGCCGCCTAGGGAGTGTACGACTTACAGATACGCAGTATTTT. Protein sequence: CACRLGSVRLTDTQYF.

V is TRBV10-3 and J is TRBJ2-7; no firm D call. This CDR3 contains 13 residues. The V gene's germline CDR1 is ENHRY and CDR2 SYGVKD. The V end was cut by 0 bases, the J end by 7 bases, with 10 bases between. Here the CDR3 DNA reads TGTGCCATCAGTGAGTCTAAGGCTATTGAGCAGTACTTC. Translated: CAISESKAIEQYF.

The chain links TRBV30 to TRBJ2-5; D is ambiguous. V was cut by 3 bases and J by 5 bases, with 19 bases left in between. Per the germline V gene, CDR1 is GTSNPN and CDR2 is SVGIG (reference sequence). The CDR3 length is 15 residues. The CDR3 is CAWRIRRFGLETQYF. CDR3 sequence (DNA): TGTGCCTGGAGAATAAGACGGTTTGGTTTGGAGACCCAGTACTTC. The variable domain in full, completed from reference TRBV30 and TRBJ2-5, reads SQTIHQWPATLVQPVGSPLSLECTVEGTSNPNLYWYRQAAGRGLQLLFYSVGIGQISSEVPQNLSASRPQDRQFILSSKKLLLSDSGFYLCAWRIRRFGLETQYFGPGTRLLVL.

The V gene is TRBV11-2, the J gene TRBJ1-2; D possibly corresponds to TRBD1 (5 bases). Deletions cut 0 bases from V and 4 bases from J, with 12 bases between. This CDR3 region has 15 residues. CDR1 SGHAT and CDR2 FQNNGV come from the germline V gene. In DNA form, the CDR3 reads TGTGCCAGCAGCTTAGATATAAGGGGTTCCTATGGCTACACCTTC. Translated, it gives CASSLDIRGSYGYTF.

The gene calls are TRBV27 and TRBJ2-7, with 11 bases identical to TRBD1. Germline V CDR1 and CDR2: MNHEY, SMNVEV (reference sequence). The trim removed 4 bases at V and 6 bases at J, leaving 5 bases unmatched. CDR3 length: 14 amino acids. CDR3 sequence reads: CASSSGQGASEQYF. CDR3 DNA sequence: TGTGCCAGCAGTTCTGGACAGGGGGCTAGCGAGCAGTACTTC.

The chain carries TRBV6-1 and TRBJ1-5; D remains ambiguous. V was shortened by 2 bases and J by 0 bases, with 8 bases between the two germline ends. In germline, CDR1 is MNHNS, CDR2 SASEGT. The CDR3 is made up of 15 amino acids. CDR3 nucleotide sequence: TGTGCCAGCAGTGAAAGGTTAGATAGCAATCAGCCCCAGCATTTT. The encoded protein is CASSERLDSNQPQHF.

The rearrangement joins TRBV7-2 to TRBJ1-1; the D gene is possibly TRBD1 (5 bases). The CDR3 extends over 16 amino acids. The V end was cut by 5 bases, the J end by 1 base, with 17 bases between. CDR1 is SGHTA and CDR2 is FQGNSA in the germline V gene. The CDR3 loop is CASSPWPRQGNTEAFF. The CDR3 bases are TGTGCCAGCAGCCCTTGGCCCCGGCAGGGGAACACTGAAGCTTTCTTT.

CDR3 in amino acids: CASGLGGPNTGELFF. CDR3 nucleotides: TGTGCTAGTGGTTTGGGCGGACCGAACACCGGGGAGCTGTTTTTT. This chain joins TRBV12-5 and TRBJ2-2, with D hard to call. The CDR3 runs to 15 residues. Trimming took 1 base from V and 0 from J, leaving 6 bases between them. Germline V lookup: CDR1 LGHNT, CDR2 FRNRAP.